The clone carrying this T cell receptor (beta chain) was seen only a few times. Its antigen is undetermined. With the Oncomine TCR Beta short-read assay, DNA from cultured CD4+ T cells was sequenced. TCRdb redid the calling of the PCR reads with MiXCR, one entry per CDR3 protein. The repertoire holds 20,000 to 25,000 distinct CDR3 sequences, with over 45% as singletons. The treatment was: roughly nine-day PBMC culture with coronavirus spike peptide pools or control peptides (ViraFEST assay). Researchers reported culturing a few million PBMCs per well with 8.5 to 10 IU/ml IL-2 and about 9.3 ug/ml peptide pools. CDR3 length equals 14 residues. Germline values: CDR1 DFQATT, CDR2 SNEGSKA (reference sequence). Trimming shortened V by 7 bases and J by 6 bases, and 20 bases separated the two germline ends. The data originate from a study of vaccination and CD4 T cells after COVID-19. For the study at large: Culture controls were given either a CEFX pool, an HIV-1 Nef pool, or no peptide.

The TCR comes from a human donor who had recovered from COVID-19. J is TRBJ2-3 and V is TRBV20-1; D is possibly TRBD1 or TRBD2 (6 bases each). The specimen sequenced was CD4+ T cells from blood, cultured in vitro. This CDR3 is CSVGAPAGSDTQYF. CDR3 DNA sequence: TGCAGTGTGGGGGCCCCCGCGGGATCCGATACGCAGTATTTT.